This record covers a single TCR beta chain. Antigen specificity is unknown. These data are taken from a study of vaccination effects on CD4 cells after COVID-19. Study context: The participants, recipients of two vaccine doses, got either BNT162b2 or mRNA-1273. Overall study results and limits: Pronounced clonal contraction occurred in clones induced by infection and by vaccine late after vaccination.

Germline loops: CDR1 SEHNR, CDR2 FQNEAQ (reference sequence). Trimming stripped 3 bases from V and 8 bases from J, with 17 bases between. The CDR3 contains 16 residues. Assay: immunoSEQ multiplex PCR; the TCRdb copy retains only in-frame clones and omits some. The sample contains just under 45,000 clones, around three quarters of which appear only once. Sequencing in the ViraFEST assay came after antigen-specific CD4+ T cells had been expanded with viral peptide pools, which were used to stimulate PBMC. The culture ran for around nine days before CD4+ T cells were isolated. Nobody among the vaccine recipients had prior SARS-CoV-2 infection (nucleocapsid antibodies were negative).

The source is a human donor who received a COVID-19 vaccine. The input for sequencing was CD4+ T cells from PBMCs cultured with SARS-CoV-2 spike peptides, taken before COVID-19 vaccination. The chain has TRBV7-9 and TRBJ1-6, with a tentative D call TRBD1 (6 bases). CDR3 sequence: CASSFGGRGRDSPLHF. CDR3 nucleotide sequence: TGTGCCAGCAGCTTCGGAGGCAGGGGTAGGGATTCACCCCTCCACTTT.